The 5 T cell receptor beta chains below come from one sample, sequenced in a study of blood T cell repertoires in COVID-19. Only in-frame clones appear in the TCRdb table, and some are missing; sequencing was by immunoSEQ multiplex PCR. Of about 100,000 clones in the sample, about 89% are singletons; the top ten hold about 18%. Sequenced input: peripheral blood. These receptors all stem from a man in his fifties with acute or convalescent COVID-19.

The CDR3: CASSLSWGTGNTIYF. In DNA, the CDR3 is TGTGCCAGCAGCTTATCTTGGGGCACTGGAAACACCATATATTTT. The chain recombines TRBV11-3 with TRBJ1-3; weak D call: TRBD1 (5 bases). The ends were cut back, 2 bases at V and 2 bases at J, with 10 bases in the middle. This CDR3 comprises 15 residues. The V gene's germline CDR1 is SGHNT and CDR2 YENEEA.

V and J are TRBV6-5 and TRBJ1-2; no definite D call. V shed 1 base and J shed 0 bases, with 12 bases lying between them. The CDR3 loop spans 16 amino acids. Germline V gives CDR1 MNHEY, CDR2 SVGAGI. In DNA form, the CDR3 reads TGTGCCAGCAGTTACTTCGAGGCAGCTACTAACTATGGCTACACCTTC. Translated, it gives CASSYFEAATNYGYTF.

This clone was found a few times. V is TRBV4-3 and J is TRBJ2-1; possibly TRBD2 for D (6 bases). CDR1 LGHNA and CDR2 YSLEER come from the germline V gene. V shed 1 base and J shed 0 bases, with 13 bases lying between them. The CDR3 is made up of 17 amino acids. CDR3 coding DNA: TGCGCCAGCAGCCAAGCGACTAGTGCCAGCTCCTACAATGAGCAGTTCTTC. Encoded protein: CASSQATSASSYNEQFF.

The rearrangement uses TRBV28 and TRBJ2-3, with a tentative D call TRBD1 (5 bases). Germline V gives CDR1 MDHEN, CDR2 SYDVKM. This CDR3 comprises 16 residues. Trimming shortened V by 2 bases and J by 0 bases, and 12 bases separated the two germline ends. CDR3 bases: TGTGCCAGCAGTTTAAGGGGTTCCCCGAGCACAGATACGCAGTATTTT. Protein sequence: CASSLRGSPSTDTQYF.

This chain uses TRBV6-5 with TRBJ2-7, with D perhaps TRBD1 (5 bases). CDR3 size: 13 residues. V lost 6 bases and J lost 3, with 12 bases in between. Germline V gene sequence: CDR1 MNHEY, CDR2 SVGAGI. DNA for the CDR3: TGTGCCAGCAGGCTCTCAGGGTTCTACGAGCAGTACTTC. Its protein product is CASRLSGFYEQYF.